The 9 T cell receptor beta chains below were found in one sample sequenced in a study of shared clonotypes between healthy human individuals. The repertoire was sequenced with immunoSEQ multiplex PCR; TCRdb's copy has only in-frame clones and lacks some. The sample contains under 2,000,000 clones, about 95% of which appear only once. CD45RO-negative, CCR7-selected cells formed the naive CD8 fraction, which excluded terminally differentiated effector memory CD45RA+ cells. Sequenced input: naive CD8+ T cells sorted from blood. These receptor sequences come from a man aged 18 to 29 in good health.

As for this clone: This sample also contains other DNA sequences that code for the same CDR3. The chain recombines TRBV7-2 with TRBJ2-1; D gene unclear. Germline-derived CDR1 and CDR2 are SGHTA and FQGNSA. V was pared by 1 base and J by 4 bases, with 8 bases between. The CDR3 is 14 amino acids. As DNA, the CDR3 is TGTGCCAGCAGCTTAGTGGGCTCTTACAATGAGCAGTTCTTC. It is translated as CASSLVGSYNEQFF.

The CDR3 DNA follows: TGCGCCAGCAGCCAAGTCCCCCCAGGGTGGGAGTACCAAGAGACCCAGTACTTC. It specifies CASSQVPPGWEYQETQYF. V gene TRBV4-1 combines with J gene TRBJ2-5; D tentatively reads TRBD1 or TRBD2 (5 bases each). The germline V gene has CDR1 MGHRA and CDR2 YSYEKL. Trimming took off 1 base at V and 0 bases at J, with 18 bases between the two ends. The CDR3 contains 18 residues.

V and J are TRBV4-1 and TRBJ1-2, with 8 bases fitting TRBD1. This CDR3 comprises 14 residues. Trimming took 0 bases from V and 7 from J; bases not matched to a gene: 4. Per germline, CDR1 MGHRA and CDR2 YSYEKL. The CDR3: CASSQEGQAGGYTF. CDR3 nucleotides: TGCGCCAGCAGCCAAGAGGGACAGGCGGGTGGCTACACCTTC.

Only one count was recorded for this clone. The V call is TRBV7-9, the J call TRBJ2-7; 11 bases align to TRBD1. This CDR3 has 14 amino acids. Germline V gene lookup returns CDR1 SEHNR and CDR2 FQNEAQ (reference sequence). Germline trimming cut 0 bases from V and 5 bases from J; bases unmatched to any gene: 0. The CDR3 sequence is CASSLAGQGDEQYF. The CDR3 DNA is TGTGCCAGCAGCTTAGCGGGACAGGGGGACGAGCAGTACTTC.

The chain recombines TRBV11-2 with TRBJ2-7; perhaps TRBD2 as D (5 bases). Germline CDR1 SGHAT, CDR2 FQNNGV. The CDR3 covers 14 residues. V was cut by 4 bases and J by 1 base, with 11 bases left in between. CDR3 in amino acids: CASSSEPGSYEQYF. For the CDR3, the DNA is TGTGCCAGCAGCTCGGAACCGGGATCCTACGAGCAGTACTTC.

The rearrangement uses TRBV11-2 and TRBJ2-5, with D unclear. V was pared by 3 bases and J by 5 bases, with 16 bases between. The CDR3 totals 15 residues. The germline V gene has CDR1 SGHAT and CDR2 FQNNGV. DNA of the CDR3: TGTGCCAGCAGCTTCTCCCCCTCGGATCTTGAGACCCAGTACTTC. This gives the protein CASSFSPSDLETQYF.

This clone was seen a single time. The rearrangement joins TRBV4-1 to TRBJ1-1, with a weak D call TRBD1 (6 bases). The germline gives CDR1 MGHRA, CDR2 YSYEKL. The CDR3 sequence is 13 residues long. V lost 5 bases and J lost 5, with 12 bases in between. CDR3 nucleotide sequence: TGCGCCAGCAGCGGTCTAGGGGGAACTGAAGCTTTCTTT. Encoded protein: CASSGLGGTEAFF.

This chain joins TRBV7-9 and TRBJ2-2; the D is unclear. V lost 0 bases, J lost 6 bases, and 11 bases lay in between. This CDR3 has 15 residues. Germline V gives CDR1 SEHNR, CDR2 FQNEAQ (reference sequence). Here the CDR3 reads CASSLAPGVPGELFF. CDR3 coding DNA: TGTGCCAGCAGCTTAGCTCCCGGCGTTCCCGGGGAGCTGTTTTTT.

In the case of this clone: Within the sample, other DNA sequences also encode this same CDR3. In DNA, the CDR3 is TGTGCCAGCAGCTTCGGAGTCAATGAGCAGTTCTTC. This codes for CASSFGVNEQFF. The chain combines TRBV7-9 with TRBJ2-1; no definite D call. The CDR3 contains 12 residues. V was clipped by 3 bases and J by 6 bases, with 6 bases between them. Germline values: CDR1 SEHNR, CDR2 FQNEAQ (reference sequence).